The TCR beta chain under discussion was sequenced for a study of cytomegalovirus exposure and HLA in healthy donors (dated by TCRdb to 2016 to 2017). At the level of the whole study: An earlier analysis of roughly 630 of the donors reported 276 Gb of sequence data and some 100 million unique TCR beta sequences from 150 million to 200 million T cells. An early release covering roughly 600 HLA-typed donors comprised approximately 300 gigabases of sequencing data and tens of millions of unique TCR sequences. Among the roughly 380 genotyped donors, approximately 77% belonged to the genetic ancestry cluster associated with self-reported Caucasian donors. The study aimed to test whether signatures of past pathogen exposure could be identified by cataloging public T cell receptors. The study profiled the T cell repertoires of 500 to 800 subjects by immunosequencing and related them to cytomegalovirus serostatus. Along with the 666-subject first cohort, a separate validation cohort of over a hundred different subjects was used. To predict cytomegalovirus infection status, the study brought together high-throughput TCR immunosequencing, statistical association of individual TCRs with disease status, and machine learning. In a later analysis, previously published TCR beta repertoires from 670 or so donors were re-analyzed and high-resolution HLA genotyping was added so that TCR occurrence patterns could be studied. The later analysis used no new phenotypic data to find candidate immune exposures, relying instead on TCR beta sequences and their occurrence across donors. In an earlier analysis of over 550 of the donors, high-throughput TCR beta sequencing was used to judge whether each TCR beta V gene segment behaved as functional or pseudogenic. Alongside the repertoire data, information on donor age, sex, ethnicity and CMV serostatus was compiled. A later genetic analysis used genome-wide SNP genotypes for about 65% of the 666 donors, treating that subset as a discovery cohort. All discovery cohort repertoires had been generated using a single sequencing platform. HLA typing included class I and class II loci at four-digit resolution. The number of donors typed differed by locus, with roughly 629-640 for A, B, C, DRB1 and DQB1, more than 500 for DQA1, some 570 for DPA1, and some 450 for DPB1. A few DR-DQ haplotypes were treated as single units for association and clustering because of strong linkage in the cohort. Among some 410 genotyped donors of the cohort, an average of approximately 240,000 unique TCR beta nucleotide sequences was sequenced per donor, of which 15% to 20% were non-productive.

The CDR3, cysteine through phenylalanine, is 14 amino acids long. The sequence is cut down to CDR3 DNA, 42 bases in frame from base 1. According to the germline V gene (reference sequence), CDR1 reads SEHNR and CDR2 reads FQNEAQ. V and J lose 7 bases and 2 bases, and a span of 14 bases separates them. Broad study findings and their caveats: Linkage disequilibrium might explain the correlated functional status among segregating V segments, but an unknown experimental factor could not be excluded. In an earlier analysis of about 540 of the donors, most TCR beta V segments were observed in productive rearrangements about 87% or about 30% of the time, broadly matching IMGT annotations. According to the authors, the approach could potentially be generalized to other disease states and immunological phenotypes. This cohort had only TCR beta chains sequenced, and the lack of alpha or paired-chain data limited which features could be detected. Because HLA typing was missing for some donors at each locus, association tests included only the typed subset. A later genetic analysis reported fewer N-insertions in productive TCRs among donors in an Asian-associated ancestry cluster than the 666-donor mean. A further reported finding was that TCR beta sequences accurately predicted the HLA-A and HLA-B alleles for most subjects in the first cohort. Most TCR sequences were observed very rarely across donors, whereas some public TCRs were present in many individuals. An association between a missense DCLRE1C variant and V-gene and J-gene trimming of TCR beta chains was found in a later genetic analysis and replicated in an independent cohort. The earlier analysis of 587 of the donors excluded roughly 17 rarely observed V segments, including chromosome 9 orphons, because counts were too low. In the study, about 150 TCR beta chains were listed as associated with cytomegalovirus. Roughly uniform sequencing depth across donors was assumed in presence/absence analyses, although this assumption may not hold. In both the original and validation cohorts, the classifier was reported to diagnose cytomegalovirus status with high specificity and sensitivity. In vitro tests confirmed that a few of the cytomegalovirus-associated TCR beta chains recognize cytomegalovirus antigens. In a later analysis, several top co-occurrence clusters were reported to appear linked to parvovirus B19, influenza, CMV and Epstein-Barr virus. A later analysis found that HLA-associated TCR beta chains were more clonally expanded and had lower generation probabilities than equally common non-associated chains. A cluster of highly shared sequence variants was judged likely to represent a technical artifact of the sequencing pipeline. A later analysis found that TCR association rates varied across HLA loci, with DRB1 alleles showing the most associated TCRs and HLA-C alleles the fewest. The 87-base-pair reads could not distinguish some IMGT-functional V segments, including TRBV6-2 and TRBV6-3, so those segments were excluded. The only immune exposure information available for the cohort was CMV serostatus. When HLA alleles, especially DR and DQ, strongly co-occurred, TCR associations were difficult to assign to individual alleles. A later analysis associated 15,000 to 20,000 TCR beta sequences with specific HLA alleles at a false discovery rate of 0.05. According to a later analysis, most CMV-associated TCR beta chains appeared to be HLA-restricted, and the HLA associations seemed to be driven largely by CMV exposure.

Receptor libraries were prepared by the immunoSEQ multiplex PCR assay. For the multiplex PCR, a mixture combining 60 forward primers for TCR Vbeta segments and 13 reverse primers for TCR Jbeta segments was used. The CDR3 region of rearranged TCR beta genes was amplified from genomic DNA by a multiplex PCR assay. On the Illumina HiSeq System, the amplified TCR beta libraries were sequenced as 87-base-pair reads. The authors' analysis ran thus. A later analysis counted some 74 million unique TCR beta chains across the approximately 700 repertoires, and 9 million to 14 million of these chains were shared by at least two donors. Raw reads were error-corrected and collapsed into unique sequences with a nearest-neighbor algorithm that merged closely related sequences to remove PCR and sequencing errors. CDR3 sequences were aligned to IMGT reference sequences to assign V, D and J gene segments. Each retained sequence needed at least a six-nucleotide match to both a V gene segment and a J gene segment. Rearrangements were called productive when the CDR3 lacked stop codons and stayed in frame with V and J; all others were non-productive. Following IMGT convention, CDR3 was defined as the stretch from the second conserved V-encoded cysteine up to the conserved J-encoded phenylalanine. The earlier analysis of about 640 of the donors excluded any sequence lacking an unambiguous match to a single V gene segment. In an earlier analysis of roughly 500 of the donors, V segments were called functional above 56.7% productive rearrangements and were called segregating when the between-donor standard deviation exceeded 5%. A statistical classification framework was built for diagnosing cytomegalovirus status from the catalog of TCR beta chain sequences. In a later analysis, V and J genes were assigned by comparing TCR nucleotide sequences against IMGT/GENE-DB human TR gene sequences. The TCRdist pipeline was used in a later analysis to assign CDR3 sequences and most-parsimonious VDJ recombination scenarios. In a later analysis, each TCR beta chain was defined by its CDR3 amino acid sequence together with its V-gene family, and reads lacking a unique V-gene family were excluded. To address suspected cross-contamination and a sequencing artifact, a later analysis removed approximately 590 highly shared, low-generation-probability nucleotide sequences. In a later analysis, a clonal expansion index was calculated for each public chain from normalized within-repertoire ranks of inferred template counts. In a later analysis, generation probabilities were computed using a VDJ recombination model fitted to out-of-frame rearrangements, and the results were checked against IGoR. A later analysis scored TCR-TCR, TCR-HLA and TCR-CMV co-occurrence with hypergeometric tests, applying a repertoire-size bias correction to TCR pairs. A later analysis estimated false discovery rates by permuting HLA or CMV assignments 20 times. In a later analysis, co-occurring TCRs were grouped using DBSCAN, with TCRdist sequence similarity added in when clustering inside HLA-allele-positive subsets. Repertoires with fewer than 30,000 or more than 120,000 public chains, plus five repertoires with anomalous nucleotide sharing, were excluded from co-occurrence clustering. TCRdb took this table from immuneACCESS and kept in-frame rearrangements with V and J called. Such tables lack part of the clones; where checked against another copy, unresolved V genes explain under half of the gap, and the rest is unexplained. The D gene and trimming were derived from the DNA, and the V and J assignments and clone size from that table. The sample table lists some 190,000 clones, 81% of them with a count of one. Together, the top ten hold around 3.6% of the sample.

Note on this clone: Its antigen specificity is not known. Base qualities are not at hand, and no much larger clone is one base apart.

The cohort consisted of 666 healthy bone marrow donors. At the time of sampling, every cohort member was nominally healthy, though immune exposures that went unrecorded were likely present. The donor was CMV seropositive and was included in the group of almost 300 seropositive cohort members. Each donor provided a peripheral blood sample, and peripheral blood mononuclear cells were used for TCR beta sequencing. The Qiagen DNeasy Blood Extraction Kit was used to extract genomic DNA from the blood cell samples. The chain employs TRBV7-9 and TRBJ2-5; matching of 6 bases hints at TRBD2 as the D gene. Source material: PBMCs. The receptor's source is a man between 35 and 55 years old in good health and CMV-seropositive. The nucleotide sequence reads TGTGCCAGCACCCCCTCGGCGGGACAAGAGACCCAGTACTTC. Its protein product is CASTPSAGQETQYF.